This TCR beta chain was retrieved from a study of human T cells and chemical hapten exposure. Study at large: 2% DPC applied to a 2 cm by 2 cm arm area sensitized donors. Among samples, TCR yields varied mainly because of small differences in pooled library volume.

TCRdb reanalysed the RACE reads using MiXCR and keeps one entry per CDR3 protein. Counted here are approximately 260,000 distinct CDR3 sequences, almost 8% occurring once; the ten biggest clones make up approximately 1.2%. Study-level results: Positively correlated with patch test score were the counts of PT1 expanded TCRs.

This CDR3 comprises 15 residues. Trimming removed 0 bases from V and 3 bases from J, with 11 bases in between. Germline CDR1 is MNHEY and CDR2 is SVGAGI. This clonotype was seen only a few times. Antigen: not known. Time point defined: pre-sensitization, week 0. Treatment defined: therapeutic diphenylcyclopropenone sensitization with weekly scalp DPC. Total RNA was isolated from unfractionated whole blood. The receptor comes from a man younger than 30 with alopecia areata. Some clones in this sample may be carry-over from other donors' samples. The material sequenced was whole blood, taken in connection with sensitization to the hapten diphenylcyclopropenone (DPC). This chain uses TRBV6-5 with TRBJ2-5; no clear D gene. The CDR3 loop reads CASSYSGTAEETQYF. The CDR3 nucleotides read TGTGCCAGCAGTTACTCGGGAACGGCGGAAGAGACCCAGTACTTC.